This TCR beta chain was captured by sequencing in a study of blood T cells in healthy people across ages. Germline V gene sequence: CDR1 DFQATT, CDR2 SNEGSKA (reference sequence). V lost 6 bases to trimming and J lost 4 bases; unmatched junction nucleotides: 7. There are 13 residues in the CDR3. Findings and caveats of the study: Those diversity estimates obtained from one million T cells were thought to be underestimates.

Next came a second PCR, run for roughly 7 to 12 cycles, which used a sample-barcoded 5' primer along with a J-beta primer mix. TCRdb reprocessed the 5' RACE reads via MiXCR and lists one record per CDR3 protein. The sample contains roughly 1,500,000 distinct CDR3 sequences, almost 35% of which appear only once. Regarding this clonotype: Its antigen remains unidentified.

Peripheral blood was drawn, around 9.5 milliliters per donor. V gene TRBV20-1 combines with J gene TRBJ1-2; 8 bases fit TRBD1. The TCR originated in a woman under 40 in good health. The sample consisted of blood. This CDR3 reads CSAVSDRGYGYTF. The CDR3 nucleotides read TGCAGTGCCGTCTCAGACAGGGGCTATGGCTACACCTTC.